Described below is a single T cell receptor (beta chain) sequence and its context. It was uncontrolled infection, other autoimmune disease, pregnancy or lactation that excluded patients. The V and J ends lost 0 bases and 10 bases, in that order; junction bases with no gene match: 12. Germline CDR1 reads SGDLS; CDR2 reads YYNGEE. The length of the CDR3 is 17 residues. The data derive from a study of T cells in Graves' hyperthyroidism and ophthalmopathy. The TCR beta CDR3 regions underwent amplification using RNA transcripts as the source. In the first-round RT-PCR of the TCR CDR3, the HTBI primer set was used. TCRdb itself ran the multiplex PCR reads through MiXCR, one entry per CDR3 protein. The sample consists of 400,000 to 500,000 distinct CDR3 sequences, approximately 14% of them appearing once.

The sequenced material came from blood. This receptor was obtained from a man between 18 and 29 years old with Graves' ophthalmopathy. V is TRBV9 and J is TRBJ1-6, with TRBD1 matching 8 bases. The CDR3 bases are TGTGCCAGCAGCGTAGCGTCTTCAGGGACAGGCGGGTCACCCCTCCACTTT. Its translation: CASSVASSGTGGSPLHF.